This entry lists 7 T cell receptor beta chains sequenced from one sample in a study of blood T cell repertoires in COVID-19. Data came from immunoSEQ multiplex PCR; TCRdb stores just in-frame clones and leaves some out. Here the sample spans approximately 300,000 clones, more than 85% being singletons. The sample consisted of PBMCs or T cells enriched from blood (not recorded which). The receptors were gathered from a woman under 40 who had recovered from COVID-19.

The chain combines TRBV28 with TRBJ1-3, with TRBD1 as a possible D gene (6 bases). Germline V lookup: CDR1 MDHEN, CDR2 SYDVKM. The germline V and J ends were trimmed by 8 bases and 4 bases, with 18 bases remaining between them. CDR3 length equals 15 residues. CDR3 region: CASSNAGAQGNTIYF. The CDR3, as DNA: TGTGCCAGCTCCAATGCGGGGGCGCAGGGAAACACCATATATTTT.

This clone was recorded only once. J is TRBJ2-1 and V is TRBV6-1; 7 positions match TRBD1. V dropped 3 bases and J dropped 0; count of bases not matched to a gene: 5. The CDR3 runs 16 residues. Germline CDR1 reads MNHNS; CDR2 reads SASEGT. The CDR3 nucleotides are TGTGCCAGCAGTGAGGAACAGGGGAGCTCCTACAATGAGCAGTTCTTC. It yields the protein CASSEEQGSSYNEQFF.

The chain uses TRBV10-3 and TRBJ2-1; the match to TRBD1 covers 10 bases. J gave up 7 bases and V 4 bases, and 7 bases lay outside the gene matches. CDR1 ENHRY and CDR2 SYGVKD come from the germline V gene. The CDR3 consists of 15 residues. CDR3 residues: CAISVRDRGRNEQFF. The CDR3, as DNA: TGTGCCATCAGTGTACGGGACAGGGGACGAAATGAGCAGTTCTTC.

This chain connects TRBV24-1 to TRBJ2-5; the match to TRBD2 covers 12 bases. The germline gives CDR1 KGHDR, CDR2 SFDVKD. After removal of 5 bases from V and 9 bases from J, the junction contained 15 bases not matched to a gene. This CDR3 contains 17 residues. The CDR3 loop is CATSGLAGLAGPAAQYF. DNA of the CDR3: TGTGCCACCAGTGGCCTAGCCGGACTAGCGGGACCCGCGGCCCAGTACTTC.

The chain uses TRBV28 and TRBJ1-5, with 7 positions matching TRBD1. The CDR3 is made up of 14 amino acids. CDR1 and CDR2 from the germline V gene are MDHEN and SYDVKM. V trimming: 6 bases; J trimming: 0 bases; junction bases outside the gene matches: 2. CDR3 sequence: CASSDRVSNQPQHF. CDR3 nucleotides: TGTGCCAGCAGCGACAGGGTTAGCAATCAGCCCCAGCATTTT.

This clone was seen a single time. The V gene is TRBV9, the J gene TRBJ2-2; 9 nucleotides line up with TRBD1. With 0 bases clipped from V and 3 bases from J, the junction kept 6 bases outside the gene matches. CDR3 size: 17 residues. Looked up from germline, CDR1 is SGDLS and CDR2 is YYNGEE. The CDR3 region is CASSVGDRVGHTGELFF. The CDR3 DNA sequence: TGTGCCAGCAGCGTAGGGGACAGGGTTGGGCACACCGGGGAGCTGTTTTTT.

V usage is TRBV7-9 and J usage is TRBJ1-1; weak D call: TRBD1 (5 bases). V was pared by 2 bases and J by 5 bases, with 18 bases between. This CDR3 region has 16 residues. Germline assignment: CDR1 SEHNR and CDR2 FQNEAQ (reference sequence). CDR3 in DNA: TGTGCCAGCAGCTTAACGCAGGGTGGATCTGGGACTGAAGCTTTCTTT. It codes for CASSLTQGGSGTEAFF. Variable domain in full (rest from reference TRBV7-9 and TRBJ1-1): DTGVSQNPRHKITKRGQNVTFRCDPISEHNRLYWYRQTLGQGPEFLTYFQNEAQLEKSRLLSDRFSAERPKGSFSTLEIQRTEQGDSAMYLCASSLTQGGSGTEAFFGQGTRLTVV.